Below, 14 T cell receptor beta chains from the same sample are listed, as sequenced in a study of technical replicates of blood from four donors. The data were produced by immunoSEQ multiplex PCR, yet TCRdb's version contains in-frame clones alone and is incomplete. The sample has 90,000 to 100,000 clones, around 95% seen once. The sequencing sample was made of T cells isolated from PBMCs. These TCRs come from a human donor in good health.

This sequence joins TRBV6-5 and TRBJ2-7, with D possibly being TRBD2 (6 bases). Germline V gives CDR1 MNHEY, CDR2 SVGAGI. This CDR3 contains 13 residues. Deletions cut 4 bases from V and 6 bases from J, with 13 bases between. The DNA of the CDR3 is TGTGCCAGCAGTTCCCGCTCGGGACTCGAGCAGTACTTC. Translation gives CASSSRSGLEQYF.

CDR3 protein: CASSDTGTGTYEQYF. The CDR3 nucleotides read TGTGCCAGCAGTGATACCGGGACAGGGACCTACGAGCAGTACTTC. This chain connects TRBV28 to TRBJ2-7; 9 positions match TRBD1. The ends lost 5 bases at V and 2 bases at J; junction bases unmatched: 7. The germline CDR1 and CDR2 sequences are MDHEN and SYDVKM. The CDR3 contains 15 residues.

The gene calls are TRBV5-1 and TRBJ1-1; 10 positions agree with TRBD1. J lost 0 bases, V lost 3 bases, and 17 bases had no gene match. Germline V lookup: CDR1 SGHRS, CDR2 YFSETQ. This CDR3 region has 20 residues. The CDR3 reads CASSSLLPGQGKGLNTEAFF. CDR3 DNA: TGCGCCAGCAGCTCTTTACTTCCGGGACAGGGGAAGGGCCTGAACACTGAAGCTTTCTTT.

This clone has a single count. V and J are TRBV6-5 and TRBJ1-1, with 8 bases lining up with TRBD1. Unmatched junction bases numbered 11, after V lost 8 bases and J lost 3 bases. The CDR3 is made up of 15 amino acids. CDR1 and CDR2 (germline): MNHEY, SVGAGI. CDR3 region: CASGGQGAGDTEAFF. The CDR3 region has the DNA TGTGCCAGCGGGGGGCAGGGGGCTGGGGACACTGAAGCTTTCTTT.

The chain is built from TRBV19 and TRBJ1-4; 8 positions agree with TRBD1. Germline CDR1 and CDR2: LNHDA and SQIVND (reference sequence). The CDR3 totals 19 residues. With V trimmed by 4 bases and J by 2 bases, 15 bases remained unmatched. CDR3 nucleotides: TGTGCCAGTAGTACGCGCAGGGGGCGAACGCGGTTTACTAATGAAAAACTGTTTTTT. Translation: CASSTRRGRTRFTNEKLFF.

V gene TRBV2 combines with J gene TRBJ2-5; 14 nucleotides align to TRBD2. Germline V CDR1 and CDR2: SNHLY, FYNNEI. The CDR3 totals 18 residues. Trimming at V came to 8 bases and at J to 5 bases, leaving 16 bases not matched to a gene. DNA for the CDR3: TGTGCCAGCCAAGGAGGGTCCGGGACTAGCGGGAGCAGGGAGACCCAGTACTTC. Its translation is CASQGGSGTSGSRETQYF. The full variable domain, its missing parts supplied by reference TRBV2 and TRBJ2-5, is EPEVTQTPSHQVTQMGQEVILRCVPISNHLYFYWYRQILGQKVEFLVSFYNNEISEKSEIFDDQFSVERPDGSNFTLKIRSTKLEDSAMYFCASQGGSGTSGSRETQYFGPGTRLLVL.

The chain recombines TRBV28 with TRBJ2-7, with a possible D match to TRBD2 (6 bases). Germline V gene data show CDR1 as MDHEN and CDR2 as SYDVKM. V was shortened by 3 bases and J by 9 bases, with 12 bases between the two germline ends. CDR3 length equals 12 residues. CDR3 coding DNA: TGTGCCAGCAGTTTGGAGGCCGGGAGGCAGTACTTC. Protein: CASSLEAGRQYF.

The chain's CDR3 is CASSTLAGTFNEQFF. CDR3 nucleotides: TGTGCCAGTAGTACGCTAGCGGGGACGTTCAATGAGCAGTTCTTC. J is TRBJ2-1 and V is TRBV19, with 9 bases fitting TRBD2. The ends lost 4 bases at V and 6 bases at J; junction bases unmatched: 7. This CDR3 is built from 15 residues. Germline assignment: CDR1 LNHDA and CDR2 SQIVND (reference sequence).

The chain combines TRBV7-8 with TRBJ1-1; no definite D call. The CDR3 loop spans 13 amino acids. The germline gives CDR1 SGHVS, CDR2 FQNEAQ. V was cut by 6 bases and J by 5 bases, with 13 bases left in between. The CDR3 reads CASRILGGTEAFF. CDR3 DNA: TGTGCCAGCAGGATTTTGGGCGGGACTGAAGCTTTCTTT.

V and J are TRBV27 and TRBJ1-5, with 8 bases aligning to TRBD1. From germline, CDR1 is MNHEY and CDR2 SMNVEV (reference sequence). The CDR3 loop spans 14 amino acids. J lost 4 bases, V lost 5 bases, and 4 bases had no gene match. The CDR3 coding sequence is TGTGCCAGCAGTCAGGGGGCTCTAAATCAGCCCCAGCATTTT. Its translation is CASSQGALNQPQHF.

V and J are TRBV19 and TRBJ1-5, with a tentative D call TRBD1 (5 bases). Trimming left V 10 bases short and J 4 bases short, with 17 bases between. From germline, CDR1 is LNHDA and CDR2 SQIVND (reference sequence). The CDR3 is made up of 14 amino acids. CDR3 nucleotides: TGTGCCATTACAAAGACAGACTTAAATCAGCCCCAGCATTTT. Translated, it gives CAITKTDLNQPQHF.

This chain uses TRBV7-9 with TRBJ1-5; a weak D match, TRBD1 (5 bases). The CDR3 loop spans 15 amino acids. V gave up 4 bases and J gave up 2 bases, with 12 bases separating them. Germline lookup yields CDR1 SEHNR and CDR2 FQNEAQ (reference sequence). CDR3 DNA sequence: TGTGCCAGCAGCTCAGGGACTTTCGGCAATCAGCCCCAGCATTTT. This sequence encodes CASSSGTFGNQPQHF. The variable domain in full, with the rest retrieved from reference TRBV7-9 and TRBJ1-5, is DTGVSQNPRHKITKRGQNVTFRCDPISEHNRLYWYRQTLGQGPEFLTYFQNEAQLEKSRLLSDRFSAERPKGSFSTLEIQRTEQGDSAMYLCASSSGTFGNQPQHFGDGTRLSIL.

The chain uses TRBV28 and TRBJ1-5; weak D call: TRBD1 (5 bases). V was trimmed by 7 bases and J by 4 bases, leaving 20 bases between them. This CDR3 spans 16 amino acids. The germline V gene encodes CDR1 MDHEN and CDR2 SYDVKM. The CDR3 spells CASNPYVGGLNQPQHF. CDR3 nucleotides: TGTGCCAGCAACCCTTATGTCGGGGGGTTAAATCAGCCCCAGCATTTT.

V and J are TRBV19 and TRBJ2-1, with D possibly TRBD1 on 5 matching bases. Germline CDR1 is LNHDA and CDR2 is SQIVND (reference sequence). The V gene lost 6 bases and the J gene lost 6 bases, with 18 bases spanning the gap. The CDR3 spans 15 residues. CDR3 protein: CASSDRPRRLNEQFF. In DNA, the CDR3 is TGTGCCAGTAGCGACAGACCACGACGCCTCAATGAGCAGTTCTTC.